This T cell receptor (beta chain) stems from a study of blood T cells in healthy people across ages. The CDR3 is made up of 16 amino acids. Germline assignment: CDR1 SNHLY and CDR2 FYNNEI. The use of a sample-barcoded 5' primer and a J-beta primer mix characterized a second PCR of roughly 6 to 11 cycles. Every cDNA molecule bore a tag from a template-switch adaptor containing 12 random nucleotides. TCRdb passed the 5' RACE reads through MiXCR, listing each CDR3 protein once. The profile covers over a million distinct CDR3 sequences, with under 45% appearing a single time and 18% taken by the ten largest. To note about this clonotype: The antigen is undetermined. Mismatch with germline at one junction end may stem from a read error.

General observations from the study: When set beside aged donors, long-lived donors presented more naive CD4+ cells and higher diversity.

The clonotype comes from an older woman in good health. Sequencing was performed on blood. The chain recombines TRBV2 with TRBJ1-3; TRBD1 might be the D (5 bases). The CDR3 nucleotides are TGTGCCAGCAGCGCATCTACAGGAGCCCTCGGAAACACCCTATATTTT. It encodes CASSASTGALGNTLYF. Using reference TRBV2 and TRBJ1-3 for the parts outside the CDR3, the full variable domain is EPEVTQTPSHQVTQMGQEVILRCVPISNHLYFYWYRQILGQKVEFLVSFYNNEISEKSEIFDDQFSVERPDGSNFTLKIRSTKLEDSAMYFCASSASTGALGNTLYFGEGSWLTVV.